The table lists the clone carrying this TCR beta chain with many counts. What it binds is not known. This specimen comes from a study of Graves' ophthalmopathy and Graves' hyperthyroidism. Findings and limits, study-wide: Thyroid clonotypes that were expanded above 0.001 frequency mostly also appeared in blood.

Using RNA transcripts, the TCR beta CDR3 regions were amplified. First-round RT-PCR used HTBI primers; second-round multiplex PCR followed. TCRdb used MiXCR to reprocess the multiplex PCR reads, holding one entry per CDR3 protein. The data hold 300,000 to 350,000 distinct CDR3 sequences, with 15% to 20% observed a single time. Germline V gives CDR1 MDHEN, CDR2 SYDVKM. Between the trimmed V and J ends, which lost 9 bases and 3 bases, there was a span of 14 bases. The CDR3 extends over 13 amino acids. The sample comprised peripheral blood. This sequence was found in an adult man with Graves' ophthalmopathy. The chain couples TRBV28 to TRBJ1-1; D not resolved. CDR3 amino acids: CASKNNADTEAFF. CDR3 nucleotides: TGTGCCAGTAAAAACAATGCCGACACTGAAGCTTTCTTT.